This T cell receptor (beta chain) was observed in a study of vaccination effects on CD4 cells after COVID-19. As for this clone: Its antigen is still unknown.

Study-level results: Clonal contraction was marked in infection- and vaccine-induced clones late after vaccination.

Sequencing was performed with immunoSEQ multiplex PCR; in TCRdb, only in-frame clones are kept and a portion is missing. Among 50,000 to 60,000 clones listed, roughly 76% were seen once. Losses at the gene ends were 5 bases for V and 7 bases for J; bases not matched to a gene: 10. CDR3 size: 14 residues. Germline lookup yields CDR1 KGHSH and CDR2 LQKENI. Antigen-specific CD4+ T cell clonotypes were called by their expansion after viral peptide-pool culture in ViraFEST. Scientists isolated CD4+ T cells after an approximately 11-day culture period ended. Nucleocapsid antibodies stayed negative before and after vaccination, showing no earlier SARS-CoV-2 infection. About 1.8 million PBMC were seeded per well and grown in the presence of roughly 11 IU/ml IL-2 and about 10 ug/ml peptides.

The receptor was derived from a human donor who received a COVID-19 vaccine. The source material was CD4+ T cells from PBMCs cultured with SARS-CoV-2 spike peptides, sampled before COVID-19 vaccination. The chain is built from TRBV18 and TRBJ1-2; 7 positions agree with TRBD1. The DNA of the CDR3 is TGTGCCAGCTCATCCACAGGGGATGGGACTGGCTACACCTTC. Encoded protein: CASSSTGDGTGYTF.